These 16 T cell receptor beta chains came from one sample sequenced in a study of T-cell reconstitution after alpha-beta-depleted transplantation in children. Preparation of the TCRbeta library involved a method that used unique molecular identifiers. TCRdb recomputed calls from the PCR reads with MiXCR, one row per CDR3 protein. Found here are 97,000 or so distinct CDR3 sequences, roughly 6% of them singletons; the top ten hold about 6%. The source was PBMCs, mostly from graft donor cells, collected 60 days after TCRalphabeta/CD19-depleted stem cell transplant. The source of these receptors is a female patient between 2 and 15 years old who had a stem cell transplant for Fanconi anemia, so the T cells may come from the graft donor.

Within the sample, this clonotype is medium-sized. The chain combines TRBV27 with TRBJ2-2; TRBD2 matches at 10 bases. The CDR3 loop spans 17 amino acids. The V gene's germline CDR1 is MNHEY and CDR2 SMNVEV (reference sequence). Losses at the gene ends were 1 base for V and 6 bases for J; bases not matched to a gene: 8. The CDR3 DNA sequence: TGTGCCAGCAGTTTATTGAGCGGGAGGGCCGCTGCCGGGGAGCTGTTTTTT. Its translation: CASSLLSGRAAAGELFF.

This clonotype was seen repeatedly, ten times or more. This chain connects TRBV28 to TRBJ2-7; D unresolved. Germline V gene sequence: CDR1 MDHEN, CDR2 SYDVKM. This CDR3 comprises 11 residues. Trimming left V 5 bases short and J 1 base short, with 3 bases between. The CDR3 DNA is TGTGCCAGCAGTGCATCCTACGAGCAGTACTTC. Amino acid sequence: CASSASYEQYF.

This clonotype was seen ten or more times. The chain has TRBV28 and TRBJ1-5, with D possibly TRBD1 on 6 matching bases. CDR1 is MDHEN and CDR2 is SYDVKM in the germline V gene. The germline V and J ends were trimmed by 3 bases and 3 bases, with 12 bases remaining between them. The CDR3 spans 15 residues. The CDR3 region has the DNA TGTGCCAGCAGTTTCGGGGGACACTCCAATCAGCCCCAGCATTTT. Protein product: CASSFGGHSNQPQHF.

This clonotype has ten or more counts. The chain is built from TRBV7-3 and TRBJ2-3; 9 bases align to TRBD2. The CDR3 is 16 residues long. CDR1 and CDR2 (germline): SGHTA, FQGTGA. V lost 2 bases to trimming and J lost 5 bases; unmatched junction nucleotides: 8. The chain's CDR3 is CASSLGPSGDGDTQYF. The DNA for the CDR3 is TGTGCCAGCAGCTTAGGTCCTAGCGGGGATGGAGATACGCAGTATTTT.

This clonotype was detected ten times or more. The chain is built from TRBV29-1 and TRBJ2-3; D tentatively fits TRBD1 or TRBD2 (5 bases each). V was cut by 2 bases and J by 2 bases, with 17 bases left in between. CDR1 SQVTM and CDR2 ANQGSEA come from the germline V gene. The CDR3 sequence is 16 residues long. The CDR3 reads CSVEPFGGTYTDTQYF. The CDR3 DNA is TGCAGCGTTGAACCTTTCGGTGGGACCTACACAGATACGCAGTATTTT.

This clonotype has a count of ten or more. The chain employs TRBV29-1 and TRBJ2-3; the D is unclear. Trimming pared 5 bases from V and 4 bases from J, leaving 19 bases between. Germline CDR1 SQVTM, CDR2 ANQGSEA. This CDR3 is 15 amino acids long. CDR3 in amino acids: CSVHRTMIGPDTQYF. The CDR3 nucleotides are TGCAGCGTTCACCGGACCATGATAGGCCCAGATACGCAGTATTTT.

This clonotype was counted at least ten times. The J gene is TRBJ1-2, the V gene TRBV20-1; 7 nucleotides match TRBD1. Germline assignment: CDR1 DFQATT and CDR2 SNEGSKA (reference sequence). CDR3 length: 15 residues. V shed 0 bases, J shed 1 base, and the junction held 5 bases outside the gene matches. CDR3 DNA sequence: TGCAGTGCTAGAGATTTCAACAGGGGTAACTATGGCTACACCTTC. Translating gives CSARDFNRGNYGYTF.

This clonotype was picked up many times. The CDR3 reads CATPDQGQGSYEQYF. In DNA form, the CDR3 reads TGTGCCACCCCCGACCAGGGGCAAGGCTCCTACGAGCAGTACTTC. V gene TRBV21-1 combines with J gene TRBJ2-7; the table's D gene call, TRBD1, was not cross checked with the DNA. TRBV21-1 corresponds to a pseudogene. This CDR3 region has 15 residues.

Ten or more counts support this clonotype. For the CDR3, the DNA is TGTGCCATCAGTGGGCTAGCGGGAGGCTACAATGAGCAGTTCTTC. This gives the protein CAISGLAGGYNEQFF. V is TRBV10-3 and J is TRBJ2-1, with TRBD2 identical over 11 bases. Germline loops: CDR1 ENHRY, CDR2 SYGVKD. The CDR3 runs 15 residues. J gave up 3 bases and V 4 bases, and 2 bases lay outside the gene matches.

This clonotype was found many times. This chain links TRBV9 with TRBJ2-7; the match to TRBD1 covers 8 bases. The CDR3 extends over 13 amino acids. The germline gives CDR1 SGDLS, CDR2 YYNGEE. V dropped 3 bases and J dropped 2; count of bases not matched to a gene: 1. Written as DNA, the CDR3 is TGTGCCAGCAGCGGGGACAGGCCCTACGAGCAGTACTTC. This encodes CASSGDRPYEQYF.

This clonotype has ten or more counts. The chain carries TRBV28 and TRBJ2-1, with 9 bases matching TRBD2. The trim removed 2 bases at V and 0 bases at J, leaving 17 bases unmatched. CDR3 length: 21 amino acids. Looked up from germline, CDR1 is MDHEN and CDR2 is SYDVKM. The CDR3, as DNA: TGTGCCAGCAGTTTACCTACCCCAAGGGGTAGCGGGAGCACCTCCTACAATGAGCAGTTCTTC. Translating it yields CASSLPTPRGSGSTSYNEQFF.

Many counts were recorded for this clonotype. The chain employs TRBV27 and TRBJ2-2, with 11 nucleotides matching TRBD2. The J segment lost 5 bases and the V segment lost 7 bases, leaving 6 bases of the junction unmatched. Germline CDR1 is MNHEY and CDR2 is SMNVEV (reference sequence). The CDR3 extends over 15 amino acids. The CDR3 reads CASKHIAGGTGELFF. For the CDR3, the DNA is TGTGCCAGCAAACACATAGCGGGGGGGACCGGGGAGCTGTTTTTT.

This clonotype showed up many times. The chain couples TRBV20-1 to TRBJ2-1; TRBD2 matches 11 bases. The junction had 8 bases not matched to a gene; V was cut back by 8 bases and J by 5 bases. The germline CDR1 and CDR2 sequences are DFQATT and SNEGSKA (reference sequence). The CDR3 loop spans 14 amino acids. This CDR3 is CSSVAGGHNNEQFF. The CDR3 DNA reads as TGCAGTTCCGTAGCGGGGGGGCACAACAATGAGCAGTTCTTC.

This clonotype was observed many times. The rearrangement uses TRBV6-5 and TRBJ2-5, with D hard to call. Trimming pared 8 bases from V and 1 base from J, leaving 8 bases between. The length of the CDR3 is 12 residues. Germline-derived CDR1 and CDR2 are MNHEY and SVGAGI. CDR3 DNA: TGTGCCAGCTCTCGGTCCCAAGAGACCCAGTACTTC. The encoded protein is CASSRSQETQYF.

This clonotype was found many times. The chain carries TRBV20-1 and TRBJ2-7; D uncertain. Per the germline V gene, CDR1 is DFQATT and CDR2 is SNEGSKA (reference sequence). CDR3 length: 15 amino acids. V gave up 3 bases and J gave up 0 bases, with 15 bases separating them. As DNA, the CDR3 is TGCAGTGCTAGTCGAAGTACACGCAACTCCTACGAGCAGTACTTC. Translation gives CSASRSTRNSYEQYF.

The V gene is TRBV27, the J gene TRBJ1-1; TRBD1 is a possible D gene (5 bases). CDR1 is MNHEY, CDR2 SMNVEV, per germline (reference sequence). The CDR3 sequence is 17 residues long. The V gene lost 1 base and the J gene lost 0 bases, with 15 bases spanning the gap. CDR3 DNA: TGTGCCAGCAGTTTATTCCCGGGACCGACAATGAACACTGAAGCTTTCTTT. Encoded protein: CASSLFPGPTMNTEAFF.